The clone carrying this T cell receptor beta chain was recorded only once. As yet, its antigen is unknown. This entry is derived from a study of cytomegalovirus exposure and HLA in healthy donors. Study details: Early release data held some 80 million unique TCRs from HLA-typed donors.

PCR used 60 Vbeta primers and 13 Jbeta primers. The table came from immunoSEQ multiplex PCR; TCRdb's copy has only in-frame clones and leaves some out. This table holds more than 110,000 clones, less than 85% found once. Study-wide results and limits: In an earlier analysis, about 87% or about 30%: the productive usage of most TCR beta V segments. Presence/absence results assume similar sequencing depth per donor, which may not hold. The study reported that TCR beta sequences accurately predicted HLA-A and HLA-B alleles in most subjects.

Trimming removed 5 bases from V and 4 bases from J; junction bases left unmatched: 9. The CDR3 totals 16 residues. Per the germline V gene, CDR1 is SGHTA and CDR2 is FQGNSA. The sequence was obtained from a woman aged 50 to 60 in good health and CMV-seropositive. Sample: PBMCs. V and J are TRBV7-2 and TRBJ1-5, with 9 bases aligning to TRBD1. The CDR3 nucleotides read TGTGCCAGCAGCCCTGCCCCGGGACAGGGAAATCAGCCCCAGCATTTT. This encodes CASSPAPGQGNQPQHF.